These T cell receptor beta chains were read from a single sample in a study of human T cells and chemical hapten exposure. TCRdb reanalysed the RACE reads using MiXCR and keeps one entry per CDR3 protein. The data hold tens of thousands of distinct CDR3 sequences, with about 10% observed a single time. Sequencing was done on a sample of whole blood. The receptors derive from a female donor in good health. Some clones in this sample may be carry-over from other donors' samples. Each CDR3 is given with its conserved first and last residue. Fields, in order: V gene, J gene, CDR3 length, D gene, clone size, CDR3 protein, CDR3 DNA. D genes are given only for firm matches. Not every row has a clone size; where given, it reads once, few, many or a size class.

v_gene: TRBV6-1
j_gene: TRBJ2-2
len: 20
d_gene: .
abundance: few
CDR3aa: CASSEASGLGFFANTGELFF
CDR3nt: TGTGCCAGCAGTGAAGCCTCGGGGTTGGGGTTCTTCGCGAACACCGGGGAGCTGTTTTTT

v_gene: TRBV11-2
j_gene: TRBJ2-3
len: 17
d_gene: TRBD2
abundance: few
CDR3aa: CASSLDLLAGVADTQYF
CDR3nt: TGTGCCAGCAGCTTAGATCTGTTAGCGGGAGTCGCAGATACGCAGTATTTT

v_gene: TRBV28
j_gene: TRBJ1-5
len: 16
d_gene: .
abundance: few
CDR3aa: CASIPNGWGSNQPQHF
CDR3nt: TGTGCCAGCATCCCGAACGGGTGGGGAAGCAATCAGCCCCAGCATTTT

v_gene: TRBV28
j_gene: TRBJ2-3
len: 13
d_gene: .
abundance: .
CDR3aa: CASSYLDGATQYF
CDR3nt: TGTGCCAGCAGCTATTTGGACGGCGCGACGCAGTATTTT

v_gene: TRBV7-2
j_gene: TRBJ1-3
len: 13
d_gene: .
abundance: many
CDR3aa: CASSLSHGNTIYF
CDR3nt: TGTGCCAGCAGCTTATCCCACGGAAACACCATATATTTT

v_gene: TRBV27
j_gene: TRBJ2-3
len: 13
d_gene: .
abundance: few
CDR3aa: CASIKGNTDTQYF
CDR3nt: TGTGCCAGCATTAAGGGGAACACAGATACGCAGTATTTT

v_gene: TRBV7-2
j_gene: TRBJ1-3
len: 17
d_gene: .
abundance: few
CDR3aa: CASSLWFQGGGGNTIYF
CDR3nt: TGTGCCAGCAGCTTATGGTTTCAGGGTGGAGGTGGAAACACCATATATTTT

v_gene: TRBV5-1
j_gene: TRBJ2-6
len: 17
d_gene: TRBD1
abundance: many
CDR3aa: CASSSGQGPSGANVLTF
CDR3nt: TGCGCCAGCAGCTCGGGACAGGGCCCCTCTGGGGCCAACGTCCTGACTTTC

v_gene: TRBV27
j_gene: TRBJ2-5
len: 15
d_gene: .
abundance: few
CDR3aa: CASSLQTPYQETQYF
CDR3nt: TGTGCCAGCAGTTTGCAGACCCCGTACCAAGAGACCCAGTACTTC

v_gene: TRBV7-2
j_gene: TRBJ2-1
len: 18
d_gene: TRBD2
abundance: .
CDR3aa: CASSLGLAGVESYNEQFF
CDR3nt: TGTGCCAGCAGCCTCGGACTAGCGGGAGTAGAATCCTACAATGAGCAGTTCTTC

v_gene: TRBV6-2/TRBV6-3
j_gene: TRBJ2-1
len: 16
d_gene: .
abundance: few
CDR3aa: CASSYSRLDGHNEQFF
CDR3nt: TGTGCCAGCAGTTACTCGCGCCTAGACGGTCACAATGAGCAGTTCTTC

v_gene: TRBV20-1
j_gene: TRBJ2-7
len: 13
d_gene: TRBD1
abundance: few
CDR3aa: CSAPPGQGKEQYF
CDR3nt: TGCAGTGCCCCCCCGGGACAGGGCAAAGAGCAGTACTTC

v_gene: TRBV28
j_gene: TRBJ2-7
len: 14
d_gene: .
abundance: .
CDR3aa: CASSFLGASYEQYF
CDR3nt: TGTGCCAGCAGTTTTCTAGGGGCCTCCTACGAGCAGTACTTC

v_gene: TRBV28
j_gene: TRBJ2-2
len: 15
d_gene: TRBD1
abundance: .
CDR3aa: CASSLGQGKAGELFF
CDR3nt: TGTGCCAGCAGTTTAGGACAGGGCAAAGCCGGGGAGCTGTTTTTT

v_gene: TRBV4-3
j_gene: TRBJ1-2
len: 14
d_gene: .
abundance: few
CDR3aa: CASSQDARRDGYTF
CDR3nt: TGCGCCAGCAGCCAAGATGCTCGAAGGGATGGCTACACCTTC

v_gene: TRBV15
j_gene: TRBJ1-6
len: 14
d_gene: TRBD1
abundance: few
CDR3aa: CATSEGQGYSPLHF
CDR3nt: TGTGCCACCAGCGAAGGACAGGGCTATTCACCCCTCCACTTT

v_gene: TRBV20-1
j_gene: TRBJ2-3
len: 15
d_gene: .
abundance: .
CDR3aa: CSASSATDDTDTQYF
CDR3nt: TGCAGTGCTAGTTCGGCTACCGATGACACAGATACGCAGTATTTT

v_gene: TRBV20-1
j_gene: TRBJ2-7
len: 14
d_gene: TRBD2
abundance: few
CDR3aa: CSAPTSGISDEQYF
CDR3nt: TGCAGTGCCCCCACTAGCGGGATTTCCGACGAGCAGTACTTC

v_gene: TRBV12-3/TRBV12-4
j_gene: TRBJ1-1
len: 13
d_gene: .
abundance: few
CDR3aa: CASSYTANTEAFF
CDR3nt: TGTGCCAGCAGTTATACAGCGAACACTGAAGCTTTCTTT

v_gene: TRBV6-2/TRBV6-3
j_gene: TRBJ1-5
len: 13
d_gene: .
abundance: .
CDR3aa: CASRGLSNQPQHF
CDR3nt: TGTGCCTCGCGGGGGCTCAGCAATCAGCCCCAGCATTTT

v_gene: TRBV30
j_gene: TRBJ2-1
len: 12
d_gene: .
abundance: .
CDR3aa: CAWSLFGNEQFF
CDR3nt: TGTGCCTGGAGTCTCTTCGGCAATGAGCAGTTCTTC

v_gene: TRBV29-1
j_gene: TRBJ2-1
len: 13
d_gene: .
abundance: .
CDR3aa: CSVAYGVRNEQFF
CDR3nt: TGCAGCGTTGCGTATGGGGTTAGGAATGAGCAGTTCTTC

v_gene: TRBV20-1
j_gene: TRBJ1-2
len: 14
d_gene: .
abundance: few
CDR3aa: CSAIQGTGNYGYTF
CDR3nt: TGCAGTGCTATCCAGGGAACAGGAAACTATGGCTACACCTTC

v_gene: TRBV4-3
j_gene: TRBJ1-2
len: 15
d_gene: .
abundance: few
CDR3aa: CASSQVGGANYGYTF
CDR3nt: TGCGCCAGCAGCCAAGTAGGGGGGGCCAACTATGGCTACACCTTC

v_gene: TRBV20-1
j_gene: TRBJ2-3
len: 16
d_gene: TRBD1
abundance: few
CDR3aa: CSARTGRVASTDTQYF
CDR3nt: TGCAGTGCTAGGACAGGGAGAGTAGCTAGCACAGATACGCAGTATTTT

v_gene: TRBV3-1
j_gene: TRBJ2-7
len: 13
d_gene: .
abundance: .
CDR3aa: CASSQEWGHEQYF
CDR3nt: TGTGCCAGCAGCCAAGAGTGGGGTCACGAGCAGTACTTC

v_gene: TRBV2
j_gene: TRBJ2-3
len: 13
d_gene: .
abundance: many
CDR3aa: CASNGVGTDTQYF
CDR3nt: TGTGCCAGCAATGGGGTGGGCACAGATACGCAGTATTTT

v_gene: TRBV11-3
j_gene: TRBJ2-7
len: 15
d_gene: TRBD1
abundance: few
CDR3aa: CASSTVGQGMYEQYF
CDR3nt: TGTGCCAGCAGCACTGTAGGACAGGGCATGTACGAGCAGTACTTC

v_gene: TRBV7-9
j_gene: TRBJ1-5
len: 13
d_gene: .
abundance: many
CDR3aa: CASSQGANQPQHF
CDR3nt: TGTGCCAGCAGCCAGGGCGCCAATCAGCCCCAGCATTTT

v_gene: TRBV5-5
j_gene: TRBJ2-3
len: 14
d_gene: .
abundance: .
CDR3aa: CASSDFLETDTQYF
CDR3nt: TGTGCCAGCAGCGACTTCCTGGAGACAGATACGCAGTATTTT

v_gene: TRBV6-2/TRBV6-3
j_gene: TRBJ2-5
len: 13
d_gene: .
abundance: few
CDR3aa: CASSRTALETQYF
CDR3nt: TGTGCCAGCAGTCGGACAGCGCTAGAGACCCAGTACTTC

v_gene: TRBV29-1
j_gene: TRBJ1-2
len: 15
d_gene: TRBD1
abundance: many
CDR3aa: CSVGVGTGVKRGYTF
CDR3nt: TGCAGCGTCGGGGTAGGGACAGGGGTGAAACGTGGCTACACCTTC

v_gene: TRBV3-1
j_gene: TRBJ2-5
len: 14
d_gene: .
abundance: .
CDR3aa: CASSQEAGGRTQYF
CDR3nt: TGTGCCAGCAGCCAAGAAGCCGGGGGTAGGACCCAGTACTTC

v_gene: TRBV7-8
j_gene: TRBJ1-5
len: 15
d_gene: .
abundance: few
CDR3aa: CASSLEAVSNQPQHF
CDR3nt: TGTGCCAGCAGCTTAGAGGCAGTTAGCAATCAGCCCCAGCATTTT

v_gene: TRBV12-3/TRBV12-4
j_gene: TRBJ1-2
len: 17
d_gene: .
abundance: .
CDR3aa: CASSSPNFRPIHDGYTF
CDR3nt: TGTGCCAGCAGTTCCCCTAATTTTAGACCGATTCACGATGGCTACACCTTC

v_gene: TRBV11-2
j_gene: TRBJ2-7
len: 15
d_gene: TRBD1
abundance: .
CDR3aa: CASSSSGTGTYEQYF
CDR3nt: TGTGCCAGCAGCTCATCCGGGACAGGGACCTACGAGCAGTACTTC

v_gene: TRBV7-3
j_gene: TRBJ2-1
len: 14
d_gene: TRBD1
abundance: .
CDR3aa: CASSRGQGSDEQFF
CDR3nt: TGTGCCAGCAGCCGGGGACAGGGTTCCGATGAGCAGTTCTTC

v_gene: TRBV18
j_gene: TRBJ2-1
len: 15
d_gene: .
abundance: .
CDR3aa: CASSPVPGPTVEQFF
CDR3nt: TGTGCCAGCTCACCTGTCCCGGGACCCACTGTGGAGCAGTTCTTC

v_gene: TRBV29-1
j_gene: TRBJ2-4
len: 14
d_gene: .
abundance: few
CDR3aa: CSVVGRLAKNIQYF
CDR3nt: TGCAGCGTTGTGGGCCGGTTAGCCAAAAACATTCAGTACTTC

v_gene: TRBV7-9
j_gene: TRBJ1-1
len: 13
d_gene: .
abundance: many
CDR3aa: CASSLVLNTEAFF
CDR3nt: TGTGCCAGCAGCTTGGTGCTTAACACTGAAGCTTTCTTT

v_gene: TRBV12-3/TRBV12-4
j_gene: TRBJ2-3
len: 22
d_gene: .
abundance: many
CDR3aa: CASSHVDGTFLNYSSSTDTQYF
CDR3nt: TGTGCCAGCAGTCACGTCGATGGGACATTTTTGAATTATTCCTCTAGCACAGATACGCAGTATTTT

v_gene: TRBV4-3
j_gene: TRBJ2-3
len: 16
d_gene: .
abundance: .
CDR3aa: CASSQDNGRSTDTQYF
CDR3nt: TGCGCCAGCAGCCAAGATAACGGACGGAGCACAGATACGCAGTATTTT

v_gene: TRBV20-1
j_gene: TRBJ2-7
len: 14
d_gene: TRBD2
abundance: many
CDR3aa: CSAKGLAGFYEQYF
CDR3nt: TGCAGTGCTAAGGGACTAGCGGGGTTCTACGAGCAGTACTTC

v_gene: TRBV6-1
j_gene: TRBJ1-6
len: 15
d_gene: .
abundance: many
CDR3aa: CASSEAEGDNSPLHF
CDR3nt: TGTGCCAGCAGTGAAGCTGAGGGAGATAATTCACCCCTCCACTTT

v_gene: TRBV2
j_gene: TRBJ1-3
len: 15
d_gene: .
abundance: few
CDR3aa: CASSESFVFGNTIYF
CDR3nt: TGTGCCAGCAGTGAAAGCTTCGTTTTTGGAAACACCATATATTTT